Below, 17 T cell receptor beta chains from the same sample are listed, as sequenced in a study of T cell changes during pregnancy in multiple sclerosis (dated by TCRdb to between 2018 and 2020). The library was produced with the immunoSEQ multiplex PCR assay. TCRdb took over this immuneACCESS table, retaining in-frame rearrangements with V and J assigned. Such tables are incomplete; in checked studies, under half of the missing clones stem from an unresolved V gene, and the remainder is unexplained. Here the sample has 85,000 to 100,000 clones; under 95% occur a single time. The ten largest clones add up to roughly 1.4% of the sample. Here the sequenced sample was peripheral blood, taken in the first trimester of pregnancy. These receptors were taken from a female donor with multiple sclerosis, enrolled in a pregnancy study.

The rearrangement links TRBV5-1 to TRBJ2-1; D may be TRBD2 (5 bases). The V end lost 4 bases, the J end lost 0 bases, and 14 bases lay between the germline ends. CDR3 length equals 16 residues. Germline V CDR1 and CDR2: SGHRS, YFSETQ. The CDR3 coding sequence is TGCGCCAGCAGCCCCCCTGGAGGAAGCTCCTACAATGAGCAGTTCTTC. It specifies CASSPPGGSSYNEQFF.

This rearrangement joins TRBV28 to TRBJ1-2; 10 bases line up with TRBD1. The CDR3 spans 15 residues. The germline V gene encodes CDR1 MDHEN and CDR2 SYDVKM. V dropped 3 bases and J dropped 1; count of bases not matched to a gene: 2. The CDR3 bases are TGTGCCAGCAGTTTGGGGACAGGGGTTAACTATGGCTACACCTTC. It is translated as CASSLGTGVNYGYTF.

CDR3 sequence reads: CASSLGGTGGSDTQYF. The CDR3 nucleotides read TGTGCCAGCAGTTTAGGTGGGACAGGGGGATCAGATACGCAGTATTTT. The chain links TRBV28 to TRBJ2-3; TRBD1 matches 11 bases. Germline assignment: CDR1 MDHEN and CDR2 SYDVKM. V lost 2 bases and J lost 4; bases outside the gene matches: 5. CDR3 length: 16 amino acids. The full variable domain, completed using reference TRBV28 and TRBJ2-3, is DVKVTQSSRYLVKRTGEKVFLECVQDMDHENMFWYRQDPGLGLRLIYFSYDVKMKEKGDIPEGYSVSREKKERFSLILESASTNQTSMYLCASSLGGTGGSDTQYFGPGTRLTVL.

The gene calls are TRBV7-9 and TRBJ2-1; a weak D match, TRBD1 (5 bases). Germline V lookup: CDR1 SEHNR, CDR2 FQNEAQ (reference sequence). The ends were cut back, 4 bases at V and 4 bases at J, with 11 bases in the middle. The CDR3 is 14 amino acids. CDR3 sequence: CASSSRQLYNEQFF. The CDR3 coding sequence is TGTGCCAGCAGCTCAAGACAGCTATACAATGAGCAGTTCTTC.

The chain combines TRBV19 with TRBJ1-1; maybe TRBD1 (6 bases). Germline lookup yields CDR1 LNHDA and CDR2 SQIVND (reference sequence). The V gene lost 7 bases and the J gene lost 11 bases, with 20 bases spanning the gap. The CDR3 extends over 13 amino acids. The CDR3 sequence: CASKPDSRGVAFF. CDR3 DNA: TGTGCCAGTAAACCGGACAGCCGGGGTGTGGCTTTCTTT.

The genes are TRBV28 and TRBJ2-1; D gene uncertain. V was cut by 6 bases and J by 2 bases, with 5 bases left in between. This CDR3 region has 12 residues. From germline, CDR1 is MDHEN and CDR2 SYDVKM. The CDR3 region is CASRSTYNEQFF. CDR3 nucleotide sequence: TGTGCCAGCAGATCTACCTACAATGAGCAGTTCTTC.

The count of this clone is one. This sequence joins TRBV27 and TRBJ2-2; D gene ambiguous. Germline V gives CDR1 MNHEY, CDR2 SMNVEV (reference sequence). V was shortened by 3 bases and J by 5 bases, with 4 bases between the two germline ends. This CDR3 is 12 amino acids long. The CDR3 loop is CASSLRTGELFF. The CDR3 DNA sequence: TGTGCCAGCAGTTTGAGAACCGGGGAGCTGTTTTTT.

The V call is TRBV7-3, the J call TRBJ1-4, with D uncertain. CDR1 and CDR2 from the germline V gene are SGHTA and FQGTGA. The CDR3 length is 13 residues. The V end was cut by 5 bases, the J end by 3 bases, with 7 bases between. CDR3 in amino acids: CASSRGANEKLFF. The DNA of the CDR3 is TGTGCCAGCAGCCGGGGAGCTAATGAAAAACTGTTTTTT.

This rearrangement joins TRBV6-4 to TRBJ2-2, with 12 bases lining up with TRBD1. The CDR3 consists of 15 residues. Germline V gives CDR1 MRHNA, CDR2 SNTAGT. The V and J ends lost 0 bases and 12 bases, in that order; junction bases with no gene match: 5. CDR3 nucleotides: TGTGCCAGCAGTGACTCCGGGACAGGGGGCGCAAAGCTGTTTTTT. It is translated as CASSDSGTGGAKLFF.

This rearrangement joins TRBV6-6 to TRBJ1-1, with 10 bases identical to TRBD1. This CDR3 is 13 amino acids long. Germline CDR1 reads MNHNY; CDR2 reads SVGAGI (reference sequence). The trim removed 4 bases at V and 8 bases at J, leaving 4 bases unmatched. The CDR3 nucleotides read TGTGCCAGCAGTTTGGACAGGGGGTCCGAAGCTTTCTTT. Its protein product is CASSLDRGSEAFF.

The gene calls are TRBV9 and TRBJ2-7; 10 positions match TRBD2. Losses at the gene ends were 0 bases for V and 4 bases for J; bases not matched to a gene: 7. The CDR3 is 16 residues long. Germline CDR1 reads SGDLS; CDR2 reads YYNGEE. This CDR3 is CASSVGGSSGSYEQYF. CDR3 nucleotides: TGTGCCAGCAGCGTAGGTGGGTCTAGCGGGAGTTACGAGCAGTACTTC.

The V call is TRBV2, the J call TRBJ2-1; 9 bases match TRBD1. There are 15 residues in the CDR3. Germline CDR1 is SNHLY and CDR2 is FYNNEI. Unmatched junction bases numbered 7, after V lost 6 bases and J lost 4 bases. Here the CDR3 reads CASRPPGQGYNEQFF. Here the CDR3 DNA reads TGTGCCAGCAGACCACCGGGACAGGGATACAATGAGCAGTTCTTC. Variable domain in full (rest from reference TRBV2 and TRBJ2-1): EPEVTQTPSHQVTQMGQEVILRCVPISNHLYFYWYRQILGQKVEFLVSFYNNEISEKSEIFDDQFSVERPDGSNFTLKIRSTKLEDSAMYFCASRPPGQGYNEQFFGPGTRLTVL.

The gene calls are TRBV18 and TRBJ2-7; 7 bases match TRBD1. The CDR3 is made up of 15 amino acids. Looked up from germline, CDR1 is KGHSH and CDR2 is LQKENI. V lost 3 bases to trimming and J lost 4 bases; unmatched junction nucleotides: 9. The CDR3, as DNA: TGTGCCAGCTCACCCGGGACAGCCAGAACTTACGAGCAGTACTTC. It translates to CASSPGTARTYEQYF.

J is TRBJ2-1 and V is TRBV6-1; 9 nucleotides line up with TRBD2. The J segment lost 0 bases and the V segment lost 4 bases, leaving 10 bases of the junction unmatched. This CDR3 has 18 amino acids. Germline CDR1 and CDR2: MNHNS and SASEGT. CDR3 DNA: TGTGCCAGCAGTGGGAATCCAGCGGGAGGCACCTCCTACAATGAGCAGTTCTTC. Amino acid sequence: CASSGNPAGGTSYNEQFF.

Written as DNA, the CDR3 is TGTGCCTGGAGTGTGGGTAGCGGTAACACAGATACGCAGTATTTT. It translates to CAWSVGSGNTDTQYF. The genes are TRBV30 and TRBJ2-3; tentatively, D is TRBD2 (6 bases). The CDR3 sequence is 15 residues long. Germline V lookup: CDR1 GTSNPN, CDR2 SVGIG (reference sequence). The ends were cut back, 0 bases at V and 2 bases at J, with 12 bases in the middle.

The chain is built from TRBV28 and TRBJ2-7, with TRBD1 as a possible D gene (5 bases). In germline, CDR1 is MDHEN, CDR2 SYDVKM. V was trimmed by 4 bases and J by 0 bases, leaving 16 bases between them. This CDR3 contains 16 residues. This CDR3 reads CASSSRRTIDSYEQYF. The CDR3 DNA reads TGTGCCAGCAGTTCACGCCGGACAATCGACTCCTACGAGCAGTACTTC.

The chain employs TRBV19 and TRBJ1-4; D is perhaps TRBD1 (5 bases). There are 13 residues in the CDR3. V gave up 3 bases and J gave up 6 bases, with 8 bases separating them. Per the germline V gene, CDR1 is LNHDA and CDR2 is SQIVND (reference sequence). The CDR3 nucleotides read TGTGCCAGTAGTATGTCAGGGTATGAAAAACTGTTTTTT. Residues: CASSMSGYEKLFF.